The clone carrying this TCR beta chain was observed at least ten times. Its antigen is unknown. The sample is drawn from a study of regulatory T cells in long-lasting Graves disease. Whole-study context: Less than 3 months of antithyroid drugs had been taken by newly diagnosed Graves' patients. General study points: Persistent disease samples used TRBV28, TRBJ1-2 and TRBJ2-5 preferentially.

Indicated time point: newly diagnosed GD, antithyroid drugs for less than 3 months. PBMC-extracted RNA yielded the TCR library. EDTA tubes received about 9.2 milliliters of collected peripheral blood. According to the study, TCR beta libraries were built with iRepertoire HTBI primers and CDR3-region Arm-PCR. TCRdb analysed the multiplex PCR reads with MiXCR anew, one entry per CDR3 protein. Seen here are 320,000 or so distinct CDR3 sequences, about 18% observed once, and the top ten hold around 36%. This CDR3 has 14 amino acids. Between the trimmed V and J ends, which lost 6 bases and 1 base, there was a span of 12 bases.

This rearrangement joins TRBV12-3 or TRBV12-4 to TRBJ1-1; D may be TRBD1 (5 bases). Sequencing used peripheral blood mononuclear cells (PBMCs), obtained at new diagnosis, from a patient treated with antithyroid drugs. This clonotype was sampled from a female donor with Graves disease. CDR3 nucleotides: TGTGCCAGCAGCCCGTCCAGGGAGAACACTGAAGCTTTCTTT. It encodes CASSPSRENTEAFF.